These T cell receptor beta chains were read from a single sample in a study of shared clonotypes between healthy human individuals. The protocol was immunoSEQ multiplex PCR, while the TCRdb copy is restricted to in-frame clones and leaves out a portion. The table lists about 2.2 million clones, roughly 93% of them singletons, with about 1.7% in the top ten. Sequenced sample: naive CD8+ T cells from PBMCs. The origin of the receptors is a man between 18 and 35 years old in good health. Some clones in this sample may be carry-over from other donors' samples. Each CDR3 is given with its conserved first and last residue. D genes are given only for firm matches. A row's size may be missing; if present it is once, few, many or a size class.

TRBV27	TRBJ2-4	-	-	TGTGCCAGCAGTCCACAGGACGTAGCCAAAAACATTCAGTACTTC	CASSPQDVAKNIQYF
TRBV7-3	TRBJ2-7	-	-	TGTGCCAGCAGCTTAGAAATCTCCTACGAGCAGTACTTC	CASSLEISYEQYF
TRBV7-9	TRBJ2-3	TRBD2	-	TGTGCCAGCAGCTCGGGACTAGCGGGAGGGCCAGATACGCAGTATTTT	CASSSGLAGGPDTQYF
TRBV9	TRBJ2-2	-	-	TGTGCCAGCAGCGCGACAGTCACCGGGGAGCTGTTTTTT	CASSATVTGELFF
TRBV14	TRBJ2-1	-	-	TGTGCCAGCAGCCACCCCAAGTCGGGGTACAATGAGCAGTTCTTC	CASSHPKSGYNEQFF
TRBV28	TRBJ2-7	TRBD1	-	TGTGCCAGCACTATGACAGGGTTAGGCTACGAGCAGTACTTC	CASTMTGLGYEQYF
TRBV29-1	TRBJ2-7	-	-	TGCAGCGTTGAGGCAAAGGAAACCTACGAGCAGTACTTC	CSVEAKETYEQYF
TRBV9	TRBJ2-1	TRBD1	-	TGTGCCAGCAGCCCTCACAGGGGGCGGGTCAATGAGCAGTTCTTC	CASSPHRGRVNEQFF
TRBV29-1	TRBJ2-2	-	-	TGCAGCGGAACGAGTAACACCGGGGAGCTGTTTTTT	CSGTSNTGELFF
TRBV9	TRBJ2-2	-	-	TGTGCCAGCAGCGGAATCCTCGGTCCGAACACCGGGGAGCTGTTTTTT	CASSGILGPNTGELFF
TRBV30	TRBJ2-3	-	-	TGTGCCTTCATTAACAGGGGGGAGGGAACAGATACGCAGTATTTT	CAFINRGEGTDTQYF
TRBV13	TRBJ2-3	-	-	TGTGCCAGCAGCTTACCCCGAGAGCCGGGTACGCAGTATTTT	CASSLPREPGTQYF
TRBV21-1	TRBJ1-5	-	-	TGTGCCAGCAGCAAGGAAGGGAACAATCAGCCCCAGCATTTT	CASSKEGNNQPQHF
TRBV6-5	TRBJ2-3	-	once	TGTGCCAGCAGTTACTCGACCGGCGGTCTCACAGATACGCAGTATTTT	CASSYSTGGLTDTQYF
TRBV4-3	TRBJ2-1	TRBD2	-	TGCGCCAGCAGCCAAGAAATTGGCCGGGAGGCCTCATCCGGCGATGAGCAGTTCTTC	CASSQEIGREASSGDEQFF
TRBV4-1	TRBJ2-7	-	-	TGCGCCAGCAGCCAAGCTTCGTATAGTTCCAACTACGAGCAGTACTTC	CASSQASYSSNYEQYF
TRBV7-9	TRBJ2-5	-	-	TGTGCCAGCAGCGTCGAACAACAAGAGACCCAGTACTTC	CASSVEQQETQYF
TRBV21-1	TRBJ2-6	-	-	TGTGCCAGCGGATTACAGGGGAGTAGGGCCAACGTCCTGACTTTC	CASGLQGSRANVLTF
TRBV4-1	TRBJ2-7	-	-	TGCGCCAGCAGGCCGGTTCAGTCCTACGAGCAGTACTTC	CASRPVQSYEQYF
TRBV19	TRBJ1-2	TRBD1	-	TGTGCCAGTAGTATGGCACAGGGGTATGGCTACACCTTC	CASSMAQGYGYTF
TRBV28	TRBJ2-1	-	-	TGTGCCAGCAGTTTATACGAGAGACGCGCTCGCTCCTACAATGAGCAGTTCTTC	CASSLYERRARSYNEQFF
TRBV14	TRBJ2-1	TRBD2	-	TGTGCCAGCAGCCCGGGACTATACAATGAGCAGTTCTTC	CASSPGLYNEQFF
TRBV5-4	TRBJ2-1	-	once	TGTGCCAGCAGCCGAATTACAGGTGGGCTTTACAATGAGCAGTTCTTC	CASSRITGGLYNEQFF
TRBV5-1	TRBJ2-1	TRBD2	once	TGCGCCAGCAGCCGGGAGGCTAGCGGCAAACTGTACAATGAGCAGTTCTTC	CASSREASGKLYNEQFF
TRBV6-4	TRBJ2-7	-	-	TGTGCCAGCAGTCCGAAAATGGGGTACGAGCAGTACTTC	CASSPKMGYEQYF
TRBV11-2	TRBJ2-5	-	-	TGTGCCAGCAGCCACCGGGACTTCCAAGAGACCCAGTACTTC	CASSHRDFQETQYF
TRBV9	TRBJ2-7	TRBD1	-	TGTGCCAGCAGCGTGACAGGGGGTACCTACGAGCAGTACTTC	CASSVTGGTYEQYF
TRBV20-1	TRBJ2-5	-	-	TGCAGTGCCCACTTAGTAGAGACCCAGTACTTC	CSAHLVETQYF
TRBV27	TRBJ1-2	TRBD1	-	TGTGCCAGCACCTGGACAGGGGCTCCCCTCTTCTATGGCTACACCTTC	CASTWTGAPLFYGYTF
TRBV9	TRBJ2-7	-	-	TGTGCCAGCAGCGTAGGTCGGGGGACCTCCTACGAGCAGTACTTC	CASSVGRGTSYEQYF
TRBV28	TRBJ1-4	-	-	TGTGCCAGCACTCAACGAGGGGCTAATGAAAAACTGTTTTTT	CASTQRGANEKLFF
TRBV27	TRBJ2-3	-	-	TGTGCCAGCAACCGCCCGCCGGATACGCAGTATTTT	CASNRPPDTQYF
TRBV5-5	TRBJ2-7	-	-	TGTGCCAGCAGCTTGCGACTAGCCTACGAGCAGTACTTC	CASSLRLAYEQYF
TRBV19	TRBJ2-7	TRBD1	-	TGTGCCAGTGGGGACAGGGTGGGCTACGAGCAGTACTTC	CASGDRVGYEQYF
TRBV6-1	TRBJ1-2	-	-	TGTGCCAGCCGAATCTCGGGGACGGCGTACGATTACACCTTC	CASRISGTAYDYTF
TRBV9	TRBJ2-7	-	-	TGTGCCAGCAGCGCGGGAGCTCAGGGAGAGCAGTACTTC	CASSAGAQGEQYF
TRBV7-6	TRBJ2-7	-	-	TGTGCCAGCAGCCTTACCGGGTCGGGTAACGAGCAGTACTTC	CASSLTGSGNEQYF
TRBV9	TRBJ2-2	-	-	TGTGCCAGCAGCGTAGTGGCGGGACAAGGCGGGGAGCTGTTTTTT	CASSVVAGQGGELFF
TRBV9	TRBJ2-7	-	-	TGTGCCAGCAGCCAGGACCCAGCCTCGGGAGCTTACGAGCAGTACTTC	CASSQDPASGAYEQYF
TRBV9	TRBJ2-2	TRBD2	-	TGTGCCAGCAGCAATAGAGTCCTTCCTTTTGAGCGGGAGGGCGGGGAGCTGTTTTTT	CASSNRVLPFEREGGELFF
TRBV4-1	TRBJ1-4	-	-	TGCGCCAGCAGCCCGATCGCGGTGGAAAAACTGTTTTTT	CASSPIAVEKLFF
TRBV7-3	TRBJ1-1	-	-	TGTGCCAGCAGCTTGGTTGGATTGCCCATGAACACTGAAGCTTTCTTT	CASSLVGLPMNTEAFF
TRBV27	TRBJ2-7	TRBD1	-	TGTGCCAGCAGTTGGACAGGGGGCCACGAGCAGTACTTC	CASSWTGGHEQYF
TRBV28	TRBJ2-7	-	-	TGTGCCAGCAGTTTCACGGGGATTCCTCCGGGAGAGCAGTACTTC	CASSFTGIPPGEQYF
TRBV27	TRBJ2-1	-	-	TGTGCCAGCAGTTTATTTATAGGGACCGTGAACAATGAGCAGTTCTTC	CASSLFIGTVNNEQFF
TRBV6-6	TRBJ1-5	TRBD1	few	TGTGCCAGCAGAACAGGGGGCAATCAGCCCCAGCATTTT	CASRTGGNQPQHF
TRBV5-6	TRBJ1-1	TRBD1	-	TGTGCCAGCAGCCCGGGACAGGGACACACTGAAGCTTTCTTT	CASSPGQGHTEAFF
TRBV27	TRBJ1-2	-	-	TGTGCCAGCAAAACACGGGCCCACTCATTTGGCTACACCTTC	CASKTRAHSFGYTF
TRBV7-8	TRBJ2-1	-	-	TGTGCCAGCAGCCCCGGACCCCTGGCCAACAATGAGCAGTTCTTC	CASSPGPLANNEQFF
TRBV2	TRBJ2-7	-	-	TGTGCCAGCAGTGTTGGGGGTCCCGAGCAGTACTTC	CASSVGGPEQYF
TRBV29-1	TRBJ1-4	-	few	TGCAGCGTTGAAGATCTTTCGGGGGGCAAACTGTTTTTT	CSVEDLSGGKLFF
TRBV6-5	TRBJ2-2	-	-	TGTGCCAGCAGTTACTCTAGCTACACCGGGGAGCTGTTTTTT	CASSYSSYTGELFF
TRBV5-1	TRBJ2-7	TRBD2	-	TGCGCCAGCAGCGCTCATCGGACTAGCGGCTACGAGCAGTACTTC	CASSAHRTSGYEQYF
TRBV28	TRBJ2-5	TRBD2	-	TGTGCCAGCAGTTTTATAGGGACTAAAGAGACCCAGTACTTC	CASSFIGTKETQYF
TRBV14	TRBJ2-2	-	-	TGTGCCAGCAGCCAAGGGTGGAACACCGGGGAGCTGTTTTTT	CASSQGWNTGELFF
TRBV11-2	TRBJ2-1	TRBD2	-	TGTGCCAGCAGCATTAGCGGGAGGGAAACTAATGAGCAGTTCTTC	CASSISGRETNEQFF
TRBV4-1	TRBJ2-7	-	many	TGCGCCAGCAGCCAAGGACTTGGCTACGAGCAGTACTTC	CASSQGLGYEQYF
TRBV27	TRBJ2-1	-	-	TGTGCCAGCAGTCTTGGAGCGACGGCCAACAATGAGCAGTTCTTC	CASSLGATANNEQFF
TRBV10-3	TRBJ2-3	-	once	TGTGCCACTCGACCGGGACCCCGCACAGATACGCAGTATTTT	CATRPGPRTDTQYF